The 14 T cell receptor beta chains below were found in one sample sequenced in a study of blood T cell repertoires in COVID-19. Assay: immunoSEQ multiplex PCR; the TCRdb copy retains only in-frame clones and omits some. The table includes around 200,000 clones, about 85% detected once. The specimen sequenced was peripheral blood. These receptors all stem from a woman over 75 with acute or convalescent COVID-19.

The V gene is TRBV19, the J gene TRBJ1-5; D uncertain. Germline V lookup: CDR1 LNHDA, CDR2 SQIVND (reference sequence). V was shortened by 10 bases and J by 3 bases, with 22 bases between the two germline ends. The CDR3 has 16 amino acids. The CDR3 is CATSRSNSRNNQPQHF. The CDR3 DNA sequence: TGTGCCACCTCCCGTTCGAACAGCCGGAACAATCAGCCCCAGCATTTT.

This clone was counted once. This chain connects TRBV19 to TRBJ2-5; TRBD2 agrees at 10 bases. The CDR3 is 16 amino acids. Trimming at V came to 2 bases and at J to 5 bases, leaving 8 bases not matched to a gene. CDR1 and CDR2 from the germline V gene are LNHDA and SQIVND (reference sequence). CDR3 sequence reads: CASSILAGAVSETQYF. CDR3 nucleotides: TGTGCCAGTAGTATACTAGCGGGAGCTGTGTCGGAGACCCAGTACTTC.

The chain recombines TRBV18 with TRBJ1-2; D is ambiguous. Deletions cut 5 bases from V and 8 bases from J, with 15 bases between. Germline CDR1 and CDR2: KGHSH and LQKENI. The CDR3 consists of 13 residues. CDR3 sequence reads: CASSREAAEGYTF. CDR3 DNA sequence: TGTGCCAGCTCAAGAGAGGCGGCGGAAGGCTACACCTTC.

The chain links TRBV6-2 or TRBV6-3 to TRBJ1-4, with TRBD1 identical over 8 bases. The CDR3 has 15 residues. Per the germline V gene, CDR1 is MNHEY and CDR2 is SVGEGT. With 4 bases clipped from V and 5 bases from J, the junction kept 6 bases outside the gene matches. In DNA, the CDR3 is TGTGCCAGCAGTTCAGGGGGCGCGTTGAATGAAAAACTGTTTTTT. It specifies CASSSGGALNEKLFF.

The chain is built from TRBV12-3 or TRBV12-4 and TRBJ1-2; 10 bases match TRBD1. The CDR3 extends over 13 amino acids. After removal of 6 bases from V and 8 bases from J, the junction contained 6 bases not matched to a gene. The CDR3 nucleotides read TGTGCCAGCAGACTGACAGGGGGCTACGGCTACACCTTC. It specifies CASRLTGGYGYTF.

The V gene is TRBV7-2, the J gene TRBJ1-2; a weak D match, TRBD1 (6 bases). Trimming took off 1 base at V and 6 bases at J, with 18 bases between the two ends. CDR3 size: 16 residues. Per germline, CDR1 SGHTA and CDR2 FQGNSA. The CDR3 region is CASSLVRGAQDDGYTF. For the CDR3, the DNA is TGTGCCAGCAGCTTAGTTCGGGGGGCGCAGGATGATGGCTACACCTTC.

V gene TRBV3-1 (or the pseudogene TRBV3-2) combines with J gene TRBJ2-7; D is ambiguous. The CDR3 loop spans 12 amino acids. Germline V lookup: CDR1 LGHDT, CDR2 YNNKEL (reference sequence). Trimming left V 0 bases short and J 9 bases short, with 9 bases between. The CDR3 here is CASSQDPPRQYF. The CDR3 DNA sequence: TGTGCCAGCAGCCAAGATCCCCCCAGGCAGTACTTC.

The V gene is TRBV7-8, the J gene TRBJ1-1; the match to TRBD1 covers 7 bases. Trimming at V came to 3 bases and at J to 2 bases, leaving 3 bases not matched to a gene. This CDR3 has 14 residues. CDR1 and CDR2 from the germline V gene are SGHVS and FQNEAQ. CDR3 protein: CASSFSGGNTEAFF. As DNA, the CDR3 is TGTGCCAGCAGCTTTTCAGGGGGAAACACTGAAGCTTTCTTT.

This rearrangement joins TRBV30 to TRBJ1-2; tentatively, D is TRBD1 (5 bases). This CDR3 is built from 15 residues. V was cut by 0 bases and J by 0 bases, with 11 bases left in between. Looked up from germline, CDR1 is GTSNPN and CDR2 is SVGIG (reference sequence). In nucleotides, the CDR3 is TGTGCCTGGAGTGTGGGGGGGTCGACTAACTATGGCTACACCTTC. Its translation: CAWSVGGSTNYGYTF.

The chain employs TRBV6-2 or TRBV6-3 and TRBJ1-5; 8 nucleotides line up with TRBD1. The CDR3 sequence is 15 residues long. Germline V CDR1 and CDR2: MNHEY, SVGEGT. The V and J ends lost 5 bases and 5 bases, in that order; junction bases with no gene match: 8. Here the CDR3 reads CASSRTGHGDQPQHF. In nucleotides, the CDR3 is TGTGCCAGCAGTCGGACAGGGCATGGGGATCAGCCCCAGCATTTT.

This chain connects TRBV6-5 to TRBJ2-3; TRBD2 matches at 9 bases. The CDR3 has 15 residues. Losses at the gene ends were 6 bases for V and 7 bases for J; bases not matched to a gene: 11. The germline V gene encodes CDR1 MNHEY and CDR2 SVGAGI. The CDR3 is CASSLAGATYNTQYF. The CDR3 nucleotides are TGTGCCAGCAGCTTAGCGGGGGCGACCTATAATACGCAGTATTTT.

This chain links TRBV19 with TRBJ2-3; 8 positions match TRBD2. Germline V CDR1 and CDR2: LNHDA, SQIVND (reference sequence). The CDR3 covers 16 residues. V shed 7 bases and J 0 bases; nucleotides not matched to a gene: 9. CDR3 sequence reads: CASINRAGDSTDTQYF. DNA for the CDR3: TGTGCCAGTATCAACAGAGCGGGAGATAGCACAGATACGCAGTATTTT.

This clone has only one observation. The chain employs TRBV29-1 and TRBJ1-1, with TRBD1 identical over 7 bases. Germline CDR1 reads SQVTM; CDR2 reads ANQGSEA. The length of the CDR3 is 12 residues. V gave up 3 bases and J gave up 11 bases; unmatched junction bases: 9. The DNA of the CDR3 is TGCAGCGTTGAGCCCGACAGGGTCGGGGCTTTCTTT. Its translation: CSVEPDRVGAFF.

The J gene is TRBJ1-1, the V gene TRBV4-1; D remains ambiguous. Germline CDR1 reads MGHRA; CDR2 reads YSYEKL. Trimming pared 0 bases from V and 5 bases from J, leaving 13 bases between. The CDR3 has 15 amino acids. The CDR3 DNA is TGCGCCAGCAGCCAAGATCTAGCCGGGAGGACTGAAGCTTTCTTT. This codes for CASSQDLAGRTEAFF.